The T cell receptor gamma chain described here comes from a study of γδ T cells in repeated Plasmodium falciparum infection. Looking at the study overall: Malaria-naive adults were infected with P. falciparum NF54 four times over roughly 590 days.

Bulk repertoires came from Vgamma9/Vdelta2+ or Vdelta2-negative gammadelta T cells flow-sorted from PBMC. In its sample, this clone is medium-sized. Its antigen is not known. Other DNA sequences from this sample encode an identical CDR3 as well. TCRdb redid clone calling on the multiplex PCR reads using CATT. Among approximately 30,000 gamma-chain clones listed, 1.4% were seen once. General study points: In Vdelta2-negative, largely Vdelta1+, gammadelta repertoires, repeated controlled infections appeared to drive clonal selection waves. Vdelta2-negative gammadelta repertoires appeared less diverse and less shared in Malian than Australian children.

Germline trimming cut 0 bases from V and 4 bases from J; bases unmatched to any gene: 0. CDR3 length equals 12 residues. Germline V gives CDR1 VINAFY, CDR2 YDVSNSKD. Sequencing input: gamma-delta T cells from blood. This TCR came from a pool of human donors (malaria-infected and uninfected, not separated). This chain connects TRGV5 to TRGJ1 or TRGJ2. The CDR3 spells CATWDRYYKKLF. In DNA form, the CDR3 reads TGTGCCACCTGGGACAGGTATTATAAGAAACTCTTT.